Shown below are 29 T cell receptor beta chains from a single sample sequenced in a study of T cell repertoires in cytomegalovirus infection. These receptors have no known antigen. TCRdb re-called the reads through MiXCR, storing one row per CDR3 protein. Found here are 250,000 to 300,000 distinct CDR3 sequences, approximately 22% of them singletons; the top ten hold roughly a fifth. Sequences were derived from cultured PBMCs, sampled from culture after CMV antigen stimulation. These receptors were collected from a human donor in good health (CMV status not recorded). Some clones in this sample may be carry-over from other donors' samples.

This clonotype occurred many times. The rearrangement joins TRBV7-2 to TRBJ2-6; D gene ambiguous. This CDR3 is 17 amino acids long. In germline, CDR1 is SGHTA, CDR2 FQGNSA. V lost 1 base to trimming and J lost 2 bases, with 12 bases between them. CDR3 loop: CASSLVGGRAGANVLTF. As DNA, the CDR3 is TGTGCCAGCAGCTTAGTTGGTGGAAGAGCTGGGGCCAACGTCCTGACTTTC.

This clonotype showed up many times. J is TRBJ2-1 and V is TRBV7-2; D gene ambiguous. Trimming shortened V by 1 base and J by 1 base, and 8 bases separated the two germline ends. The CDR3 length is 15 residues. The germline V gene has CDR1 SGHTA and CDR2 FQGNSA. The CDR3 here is CASSLGAASYNEQFF. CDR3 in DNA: TGTGCCAGCAGCTTAGGCGCGGCATCCTACAATGAGCAGTTCTTC.

The CDR3 DNA follows: TGTGCCTGGACGCATCATAGTTTATATGGCTACACCTTC. Translation gives CAWTHHSLYGYTF. This rearrangement joins TRBV30 to TRBJ1-2; D is uncertain. Germline V CDR1 and CDR2: GTSNPN, SVGIG (reference sequence). V was trimmed by 4 bases and J by 5 bases, leaving 14 bases between them. The CDR3 length is 13 residues.

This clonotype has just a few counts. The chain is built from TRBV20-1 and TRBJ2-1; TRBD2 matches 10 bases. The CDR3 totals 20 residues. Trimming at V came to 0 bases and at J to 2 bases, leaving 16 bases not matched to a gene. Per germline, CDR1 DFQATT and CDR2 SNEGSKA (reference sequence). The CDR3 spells CSARDIPPPSGGRAYNEQFF. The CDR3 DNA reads TGCAGTGCTAGAGATATTCCCCCTCCTAGCGGGGGAAGGGCCTACAATGAGCAGTTCTTC.

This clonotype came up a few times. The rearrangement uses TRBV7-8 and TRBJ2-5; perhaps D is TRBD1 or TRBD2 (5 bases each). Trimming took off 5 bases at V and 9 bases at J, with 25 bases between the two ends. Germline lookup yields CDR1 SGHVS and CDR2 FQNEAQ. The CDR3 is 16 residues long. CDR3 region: CASSTLFGAALGAQYF. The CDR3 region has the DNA TGTGCCAGCAGCACCCTCTTTGGGGCGGCCCTCGGGGCCCAGTACTTC.

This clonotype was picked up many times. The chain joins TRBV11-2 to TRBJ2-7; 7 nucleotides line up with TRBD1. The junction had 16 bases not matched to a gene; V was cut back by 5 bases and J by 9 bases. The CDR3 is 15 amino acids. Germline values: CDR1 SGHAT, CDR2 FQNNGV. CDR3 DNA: TGTGCCAGCAGCACACCGGGACAGTCATTTTATCTGCAGTACTTC. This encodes CASSTPGQSFYLQYF.

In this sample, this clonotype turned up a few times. The CDR3 protein is CASSVRGGQDEQYF. The CDR3 DNA reads as TGTGCCAGCAGTGTTCGGGGAGGGCAGGACGAGCAGTACTTC. The genes are TRBV6-1 and TRBJ2-7; 7 nucleotides agree with TRBD2. The trim removed 4 bases at V and 5 bases at J, leaving 8 bases unmatched. Germline lookup yields CDR1 MNHNS and CDR2 SASEGT. This CDR3 comprises 14 residues.

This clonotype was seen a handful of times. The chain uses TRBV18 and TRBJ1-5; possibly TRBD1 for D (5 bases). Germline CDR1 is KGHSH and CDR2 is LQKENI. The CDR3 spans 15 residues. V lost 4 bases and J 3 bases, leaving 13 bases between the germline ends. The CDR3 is CASSLSDTYNQPQHF. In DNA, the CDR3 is TGTGCCAGCTCACTTTCGGACACCTACAATCAGCCCCAGCATTTT. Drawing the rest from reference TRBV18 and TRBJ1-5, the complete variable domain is NAGVMQNPRHLVRRRGQEARLRCSPMKGHSHVYWYRQLPEEGLKFMVYLQKENIIDESGMPKERFSAEFPKEGPSILRIQQVVRGDSAAYFCASSLSDTYNQPQHFGDGTRLSIL.

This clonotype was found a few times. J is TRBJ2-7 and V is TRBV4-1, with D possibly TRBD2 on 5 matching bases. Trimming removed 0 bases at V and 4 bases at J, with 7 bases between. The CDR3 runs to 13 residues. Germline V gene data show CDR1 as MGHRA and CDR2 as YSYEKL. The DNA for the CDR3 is TGCGCCAGCAGCCAAGATAGGAGGTACGAGCAGTACTTC. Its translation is CASSQDRRYEQYF.

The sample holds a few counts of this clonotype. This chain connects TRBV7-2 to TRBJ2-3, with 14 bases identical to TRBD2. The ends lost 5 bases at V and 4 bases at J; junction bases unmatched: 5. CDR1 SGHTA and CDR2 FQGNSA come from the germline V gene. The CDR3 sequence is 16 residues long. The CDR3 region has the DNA TGTGCCAGCAGCAAATGGACTAGCGGGAGGCCAGATACGCAGTATTTT. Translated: CASSKWTSGRPDTQYF.

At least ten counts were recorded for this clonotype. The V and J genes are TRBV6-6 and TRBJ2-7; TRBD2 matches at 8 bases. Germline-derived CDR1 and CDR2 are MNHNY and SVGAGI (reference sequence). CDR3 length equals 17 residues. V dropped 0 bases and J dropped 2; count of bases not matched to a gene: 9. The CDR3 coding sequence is TGTGCCAGCAGTTACTCCAACCGGTTGACTAGCGCCTACGAGCAGTACGTC. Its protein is CASSYSNRLTSAYEQYV.

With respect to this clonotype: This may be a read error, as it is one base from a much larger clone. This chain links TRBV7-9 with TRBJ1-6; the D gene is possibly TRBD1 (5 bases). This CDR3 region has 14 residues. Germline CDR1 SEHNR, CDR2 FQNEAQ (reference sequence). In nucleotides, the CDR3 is TGTGTCAGCAGCTTAGGGGACCATACTTCACCCCTCCACTTT. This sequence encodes CVSSLGDHTSPLHF.

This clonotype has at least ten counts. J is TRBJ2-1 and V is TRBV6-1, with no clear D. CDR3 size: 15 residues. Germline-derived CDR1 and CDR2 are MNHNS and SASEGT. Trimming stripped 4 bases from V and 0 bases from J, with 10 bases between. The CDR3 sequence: CASSVSENSYNEQFF. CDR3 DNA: TGTGCCAGCAGTGTAAGCGAAAACTCCTACAATGAGCAGTTCTTC.

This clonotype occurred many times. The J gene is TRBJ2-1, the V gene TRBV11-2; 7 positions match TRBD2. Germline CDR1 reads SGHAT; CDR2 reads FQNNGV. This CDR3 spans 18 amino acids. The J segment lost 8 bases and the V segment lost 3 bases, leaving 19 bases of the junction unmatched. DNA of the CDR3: TGTGCCAGCAGCTTTCGTCCAGGGCGGGAGTGGGTCTGGTATGAGCAGTTCTTC. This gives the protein CASSFRPGREWVWYEQFF.

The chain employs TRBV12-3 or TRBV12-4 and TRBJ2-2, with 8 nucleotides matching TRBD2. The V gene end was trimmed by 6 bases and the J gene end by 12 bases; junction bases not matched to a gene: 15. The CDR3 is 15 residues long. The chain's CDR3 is CASSPTAPGTRKLFF. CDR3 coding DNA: TGTGCCAGCAGCCCAACTGCTCCCGGGACTAGGAAGCTGTTTTTT.

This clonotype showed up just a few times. The CDR3 reads CASSLARGGPQAGNTIYF. The CDR3 DNA sequence: TGTGCCAGCAGCTTAGCGCGGGGGGGCCCACAAGCTGGAAACACCATATATTTT. This sequence joins TRBV7-9 and TRBJ1-3; the D gene is possibly TRBD1 (6 bases). Germline CDR1 SEHNR, CDR2 FQNEAQ (reference sequence). CDR3 length equals 18 residues. Trimming took 0 bases from V and 2 from J, leaving 17 bases between them.

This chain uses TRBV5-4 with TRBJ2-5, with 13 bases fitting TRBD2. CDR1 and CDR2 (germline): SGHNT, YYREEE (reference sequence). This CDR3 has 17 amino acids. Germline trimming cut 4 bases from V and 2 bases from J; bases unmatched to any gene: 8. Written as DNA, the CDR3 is TGTGCCAGCAGCCTACGGGGACTAGCGGGATGGCAAGAGACCCAGTACTTC. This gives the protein CASSLRGLAGWQETQYF. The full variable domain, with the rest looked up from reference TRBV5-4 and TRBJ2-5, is ETGVTQSPTHLIKTRGQQVTLRCSSQSGHNTVSWYQQALGQGPQFIFQYYREEENGRGNFPPRFSGLQFPNYSSELNVNALELDDSALYLCASSLRGLAGWQETQYFGPGTRLLVL.

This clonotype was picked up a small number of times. The CDR3 region has the DNA TGTGCCAGCAGCTTGGCCGGCCCTGGGGATGAAAAACTGTTTTTT. Translated: CASSLAGPGDEKLFF. The chain is built from TRBV5-4 and TRBJ1-4; D not resolved. The CDR3 runs 15 residues. Germline V CDR1 and CDR2: SGHNT, YYREEE (reference sequence). Trimming removed 0 bases from V and 6 bases from J, with 12 bases in between.

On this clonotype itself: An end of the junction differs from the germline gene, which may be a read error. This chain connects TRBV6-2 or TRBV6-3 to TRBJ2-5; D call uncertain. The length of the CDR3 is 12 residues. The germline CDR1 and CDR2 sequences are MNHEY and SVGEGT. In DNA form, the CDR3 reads TGTGCCAGCAGTTATGGCCAGCTCAAGAGATGTTTC. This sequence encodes CASSYGQLKRCF.

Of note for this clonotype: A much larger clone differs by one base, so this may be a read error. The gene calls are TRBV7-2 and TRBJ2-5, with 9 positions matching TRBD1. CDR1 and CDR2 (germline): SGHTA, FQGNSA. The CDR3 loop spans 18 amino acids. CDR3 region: CAGSPTGQGKVVQETQYF. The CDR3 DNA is TGTGCCGGCAGCCCAACGGGACAGGGAAAGGTGGTACAAGAGACCCAGTACTTC.

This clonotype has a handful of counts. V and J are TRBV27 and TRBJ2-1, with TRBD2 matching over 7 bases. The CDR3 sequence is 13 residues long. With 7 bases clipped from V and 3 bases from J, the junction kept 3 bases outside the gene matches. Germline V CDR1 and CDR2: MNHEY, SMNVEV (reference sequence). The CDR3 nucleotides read TGTGCCAGCAAGTGGGGGGGCTACAATGAGCAGTTCTTC. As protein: CASKWGGYNEQFF.

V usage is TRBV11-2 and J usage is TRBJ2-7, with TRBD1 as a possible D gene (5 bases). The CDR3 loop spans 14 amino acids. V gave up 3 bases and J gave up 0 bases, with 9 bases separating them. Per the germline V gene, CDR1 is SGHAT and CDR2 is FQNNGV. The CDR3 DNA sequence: TGTGCCAGCAGCTTCAAGGGGATCTCCTACGAGCAGTACTTC. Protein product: CASSFKGISYEQYF.

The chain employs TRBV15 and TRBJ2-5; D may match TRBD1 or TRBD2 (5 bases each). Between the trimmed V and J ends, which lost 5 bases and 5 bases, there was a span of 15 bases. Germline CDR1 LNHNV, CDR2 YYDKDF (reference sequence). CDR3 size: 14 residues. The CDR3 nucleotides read TGTGCCACCAGCCGGGACCTCCCTGGGGAGACCCAGTACTTC. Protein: CATSRDLPGETQYF.

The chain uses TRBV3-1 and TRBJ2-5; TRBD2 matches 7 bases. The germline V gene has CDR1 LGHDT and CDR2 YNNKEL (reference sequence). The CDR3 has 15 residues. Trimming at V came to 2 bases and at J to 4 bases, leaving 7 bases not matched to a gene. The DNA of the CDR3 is TGTGCCAGCAGCCAACCTGGGGTAGCGGGAGAGACCCAGTACTTC. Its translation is CASSQPGVAGETQYF.

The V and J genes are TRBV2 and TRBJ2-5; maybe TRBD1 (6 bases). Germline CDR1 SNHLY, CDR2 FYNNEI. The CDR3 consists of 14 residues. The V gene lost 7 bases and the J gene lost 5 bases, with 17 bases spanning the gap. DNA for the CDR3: TGTGCCAGCACCCTACAGGGAGCGAGGGAGACCCAGTACTTC. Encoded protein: CASTLQGARETQYF.

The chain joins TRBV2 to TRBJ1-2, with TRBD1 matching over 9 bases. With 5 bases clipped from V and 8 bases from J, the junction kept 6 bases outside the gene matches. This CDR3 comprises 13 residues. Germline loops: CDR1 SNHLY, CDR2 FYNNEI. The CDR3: CASSSQGAKGYTF. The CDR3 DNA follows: TGTGCCAGCAGTTCACAGGGGGCGAAAGGCTACACCTTC.

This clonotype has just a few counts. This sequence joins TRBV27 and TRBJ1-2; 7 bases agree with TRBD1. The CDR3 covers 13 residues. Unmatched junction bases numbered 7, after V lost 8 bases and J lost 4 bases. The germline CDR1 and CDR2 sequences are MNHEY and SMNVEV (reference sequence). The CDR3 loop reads CASATGAVYGYTF. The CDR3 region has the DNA TGTGCCAGCGCAACAGGGGCGGTCTATGGCTACACCTTC.

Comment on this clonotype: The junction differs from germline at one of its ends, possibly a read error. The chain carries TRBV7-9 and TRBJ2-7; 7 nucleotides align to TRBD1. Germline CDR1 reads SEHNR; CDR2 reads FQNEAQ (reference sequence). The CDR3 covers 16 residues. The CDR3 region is CASSLEVGTEAYGQYF. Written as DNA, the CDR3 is TGTGCCAGCAGCTTAGAAGTAGGGACAGAGGCCTACGGGCAGTACTTC.

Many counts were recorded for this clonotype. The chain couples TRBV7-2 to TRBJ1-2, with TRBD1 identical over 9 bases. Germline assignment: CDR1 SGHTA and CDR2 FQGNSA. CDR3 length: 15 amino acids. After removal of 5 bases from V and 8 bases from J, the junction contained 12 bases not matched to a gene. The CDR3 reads CASSPVGTGIHGYTF. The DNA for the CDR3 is TGTGCCAGCAGCCCGGTAGGGACAGGGATCCACGGCTACACCTTC.